What follows are 8 T cell receptor beta chains derived from one specimen sequenced in a study of persistence of HIV-infected CD4 T cells. The libraries were made with immunoSEQ version 4 in survey mode. Some clones are missing from TCRdb's copy, which holds only in-frame ones; the method was immunoSEQ multiplex PCR. The table lists fewer than 45,000 clones, about 85% of them singletons, with over 0.45% in the top ten. No cognate antigen is known for these TCRs. Cells were stimulated nonspecifically with anti-CD3/anti-CD28 magnetic beads. Sorting selected CD4+ T cells upregulating both CD40 ligand and CD69. Sequenced here: CD4+ T cells sorted from PBMCs after 18-hour stimulation, sampled from a patient who received antiretroviral therapy. These receptors all come from an adult woman with HIV who was CMV-seropositive.

This clone was seen a single time. The CDR3 loop reads CAISERTSGGNEQFF. The CDR3 DNA reads as TGTGCCATCAGTGAGAGGACTAGCGGGGGCAATGAGCAGTTCTTC. V is TRBV10-3 and J is TRBJ2-1, with 13 bases identical to TRBD2. V shed 2 bases and J 6 bases; nucleotides not matched to a gene: 1. CDR1 is ENHRY and CDR2 is SYGVKD in the germline V gene. This CDR3 has 15 amino acids.

This clone was observed once. The rearrangement joins TRBV24-1 to TRBJ2-3, with 10 bases lining up with TRBD2. Germline CDR1 reads KGHDR; CDR2 reads SFDVKD. This CDR3 comprises 15 residues. Losses at the gene ends were 3 bases for V and 3 bases for J; bases not matched to a gene: 2. This chain's CDR3 is CATSDTLAGTDTQYF. The CDR3 DNA reads as TGTGCCACCAGTGATACACTAGCGGGGACAGATACGCAGTATTTT.

The chain combines TRBV27 with TRBJ2-1; 11 bases map to TRBD2. Trimming took 2 bases from V and 1 from J; bases not matched to a gene: 10. The CDR3 has 19 residues. Per the germline V gene, CDR1 is MNHEY and CDR2 is SMNVEV (reference sequence). The CDR3 here is CASSLHMVSGGVSYNEQFF. The CDR3 region has the DNA TGTGCCAGCAGTTTACATATGGTTAGCGGGGGGGTTTCCTACAATGAGCAGTTCTTC.

V gene TRBV5-1 combines with J gene TRBJ1-1; D not certain. Per germline, CDR1 SGHRS and CDR2 YFSETQ. CDR3 size: 13 residues. Trimming removed 4 bases at V and 1 base at J, with 8 bases between. For the CDR3, the DNA is TGCGCCAGCAGCGCCGGACGGAACACTGAAGCTTTCTTT. It specifies CASSAGRNTEAFF. Full variable domain (outside the CDR3, taken from reference TRBV5-1 and TRBJ1-1): KAGVTQTPRYLIKTRGQQVTLSCSPISGHRSVSWYQQTPGQGLQFLFEYFSETQRNKGNFPGRFSGRQFSNSRSEMNVSTLELGDSALYLCASSAGRNTEAFFGQGTRLTVV.

This chain uses TRBV18 with TRBJ1-6, with D uncertain. The CDR3 length is 17 residues. Germline V CDR1 and CDR2: KGHSH, LQKENI. Trimming left V 5 bases short and J 0 bases short, with 14 bases between. The chain's CDR3 is CASSVRDRSSYNSPLHF. DNA for the CDR3: TGTGCCAGCTCAGTCCGAGACCGCAGCTCCTATAATTCACCCCTCCACTTT.

A word on this clone: Other DNA sequences in this sample translate to the same CDR3. V gene TRBV12-3 or TRBV12-4 combines with J gene TRBJ1-1; D is ambiguous. The CDR3 loop spans 13 amino acids. The ends were cut back, 1 base at V and 1 base at J, with 4 bases in the middle. CDR3 coding DNA: TGTGCCAGCAGTTTAGGAGAGAACACTGAAGCTTTCTTT. This sequence encodes CASSLGENTEAFF.

The V call is TRBV5-1, the J call TRBJ2-1; 7 bases map to TRBD1. This CDR3 spans 15 amino acids. Per germline, CDR1 SGHRS and CDR2 YFSETQ. Trimming cost V 0 bases and J 3 bases; bases outside gene matches: 3. CDR3 coding DNA: TGCGCCAGCAGCTTGGGAGACAGGGACTACAATGAGCAGTTCTTC. Amino acids: CASSLGDRDYNEQFF.

The chain combines TRBV9 with TRBJ2-2; 11 nucleotides agree with TRBD2. Trimming cost V 2 bases and J 8 bases; bases outside gene matches: 5. Germline values: CDR1 SGDLS, CDR2 YYNGEE. The CDR3 extends over 15 amino acids. Written as DNA, the CDR3 is TGTGCCAGCAGCGTGACTAGCGGGGTACCTGGGGAGCTGTTTTTT. This gives the protein CASSVTSGVPGELFF.